The clone carrying this TCR beta chain was seen a single time. The sample comes from a study of control samples from healthy donors and cancer patients. Germline V lookup: CDR1 SGHTA, CDR2 FQGNSA. This CDR3 contains 13 residues. V gave up 1 base and J gave up 4 bases, with 7 bases separating them. Sequencing used immunoSEQ multiplex PCR; TCRdb keeps in-frame clones, though not all of them. Among about 130,000 clones listed, roughly 90% were seen once. The clonotype comes from a man aged 18 to 29 in good health. This chain links TRBV7-2 with TRBJ2-5; D may correspond to TRBD1 or TRBD2 (5 bases each). The source material was blood. The CDR3 protein is CASSLGGRETQYF. The CDR3 nucleotides are TGTGCCAGCAGCTTAGGGGGGAGAGAGACCCAGTACTTC.